The source of this TCR beta chain is a study of blood T cell repertoires in COVID-19. Profiled with immunoSEQ multiplex PCR; TCRdb holds only in-frame clones, not every one. The sample has 70,000 or so clones, 88% seen once; the top ten hold about 1.3%. Germline V gene lookup returns CDR1 LNHDA and CDR2 SQIVND (reference sequence). Trimming took 2 bases from V and 10 from J, leaving 15 bases between them. The CDR3 consists of 14 residues. This chain uses TRBV19 with TRBJ2-1; no firm D call. The TCR was taken from a human donor in a cohort sampled during active COVID-19. The sequencing input was peripheral blood. Here the CDR3 DNA reads TGTGCCAGTAGTATAACGCGTTCACCCCGGGAGCAGTTCTTC. Protein product: CASSITRSPREQFF.